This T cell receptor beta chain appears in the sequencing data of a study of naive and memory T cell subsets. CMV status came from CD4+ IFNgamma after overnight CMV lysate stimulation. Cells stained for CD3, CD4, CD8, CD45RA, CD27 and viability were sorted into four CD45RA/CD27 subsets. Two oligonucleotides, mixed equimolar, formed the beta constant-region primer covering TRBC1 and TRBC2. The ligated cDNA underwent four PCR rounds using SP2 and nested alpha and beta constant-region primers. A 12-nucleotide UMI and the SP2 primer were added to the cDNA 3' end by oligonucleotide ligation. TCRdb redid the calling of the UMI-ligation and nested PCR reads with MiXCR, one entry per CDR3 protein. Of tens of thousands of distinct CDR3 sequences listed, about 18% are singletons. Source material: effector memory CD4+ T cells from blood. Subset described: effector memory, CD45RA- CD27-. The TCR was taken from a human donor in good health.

The CDR3 loop is CASSVPGLIYNEQFF. The CDR3 coding sequence is TGTGCCAGTAGTGTCCCGGGGCTAATCTACAATGAGCAGTTCTTC. The genes are TRBV19 and TRBJ2-1, with D perhaps being TRBD1 or TRBD2 (5 bases each). The CDR3 is made up of 15 amino acids. V shed 5 bases and J shed 3 bases, with 14 bases lying between them. Germline V lookup: CDR1 LNHDA, CDR2 SQIVND (reference sequence). Filled out from reference TRBV19 and TRBJ2-1, the complete variable domain reads DGGITQSPKYLFRKEGQNVTLSCEQNLNHDAMYWYRQDPGQGLRLIYYSQIVNDFQKGDIAEGYSVSREKKESFPLTVTSAQKNPTAFYLCASSVPGLIYNEQFFGPGTRLTVL.